A selection of T cell receptor beta chains follows, all from one sample in a study of CD8 T cells in ankylosing spondylitis. TCRdb reprocessed the 5' RACE reads via MiXCR and lists one record per CDR3 protein. The sample includes hundreds of thousands of distinct CDR3 sequences, about 10% seen only once; the top ten take about 0.5%. The sequenced material came from blood, either unsorted or a sorted T cell fraction (not recorded which). These receptors originate from a male donor with ankylosing spondylitis. Each CDR3 is given with its conserved first and last residue. Fields, in order: D gene, J gene, clone size, V gene, CDR3 length, CDR3 protein, CDR3 DNA. The D gene is left open where the match is weak. Expanded clones get a size class; other rows say once, few or many, or leave the size out.

NA TRBJ2-1 few TRBV14 15 CASSSRGMDSFEQFF TGTGCCAGCAGCAGTCGTGGGATGGACAGTTTTGAGCAGTTCTTC
NA TRBJ2-7 many TRBV7-2 13 CASSLGLDYEQYF TGTGCCAGCAGCTTGGGATTGGACTACGAGCAGTACTTC
NA TRBJ2-5 NA TRBV11-3 14 CASSLSLSSETQYF TGTGCCAGCAGCTTGTCTCTTTCGTCGGAGACCCAGTACTTC
NA TRBJ1-1 NA TRBV7-2 14 CASSLGGSVTEAFF TGTGCCAGCAGCTTAGGTGGGAGCGTCACTGAAGCTTTCTTT
TRBD2 TRBJ2-3 few TRBV7-2 14 CASSNSGSLNTQYF TGTGCCAGCAGCAACAGCGGGAGTTTAAATACGCAGTATTTT
NA TRBJ2-3 many TRBV4-3 13 CASSPGTWDTQYF TGCGCCAGCAGCCCCGGGACTTGGGATACGCAGTATTTT
NA TRBJ2-1 NA TRBV5-1 13 CASSLQGTNEQFF TGCGCCAGCAGCTTGCAGGGGACCAATGAGCAGTTCTTC
TRBD2 TRBJ2-7 NA TRBV15 16 CATSRDLSSGAYEQYF TGTGCCACCAGCAGAGATCTCTCTAGCGGAGCCTACGAGCAGTACTTC
NA TRBJ2-1 many TRBV11-2 15 CASSSIRGLYNEQFF TGTGCCAGCAGCAGCATACGGGGTTTATACAATGAGCAGTTCTTC
NA TRBJ2-7 few TRBV5-1 14 CASIPGPGDHEQYF TGCGCCAGCATACCGGGACCCGGGGACCACGAGCAGTACTTC
NA TRBJ2-7 few TRBV20-1 13 CSASGQISYEQYF TGCAGTGCTAGCGGTCAAATCTCCTACGAGCAGTACTTC
NA TRBJ1-1 few TRBV5-1 17 CASSFYVGGGMNTEAFF TGCGCCAGCAGCTTCTACGTTGGGGGCGGAATGAACACTGAAGCTTTCTTT
NA TRBJ2-2 few TRBV10-3 15 CAISDEAFSTGELFF TGTGCCATCAGTGATGAGGCCTTCAGTACCGGGGAGCTGTTTTTT
TRBD2 TRBJ2-3 few TRBV20-1 16 CSAREAGGPRIDTQYF TGCAGTGCTAGAGAAGCGGGAGGCCCCCGGATAGATACGCAGTATTTT
NA TRBJ2-1 few TRBV7-2 16 CASSSRQDRYSNEQFF TGTGCCAGCAGCTCGAGACAGGACCGTTATTCCAATGAGCAGTTCTTC
TRBD1 TRBJ2-1 NA TRBV6-2/TRBV6-3 14 CASSYSGQGNEQFF TGTGCCAGCAGTTACTCGGGACAGGGCAATGAGCAGTTCTTC
TRBD2 TRBJ2-3 NA TRBV10-3 14 CAITGGRDTDTQYF TGTGCCATCACAGGCGGGAGGGACACAGATACGCAGTATTTT
TRBD2 TRBJ2-1 few TRBV23-1 16 CASSQPGLAGARVQFF TGCGCCAGCAGTCAACCTGGACTAGCGGGGGCGCGGGTGCAGTTCTTC
TRBD2 TRBJ2-1 many TRBV20-1 15 CSASPTSGSYNEQFF TGCAGTGCTAGCCCCACTAGCGGGTCTTACAATGAGCAGTTCTTC
TRBD2 TRBJ2-5 many TRBV5-1 14 CASSLGTSGETQYF TGCGCCAGCAGCTTGGGGACTAGCGGGGAGACCCAGTACTTC
TRBD1 TRBJ1-1 few TRBV18 16 CASSPVTGASNTEAFF TGTGCCAGCTCACCCGTCACAGGGGCTTCGAACACTGAAGCTTTCTTT
NA TRBJ2-7 NA TRBV20-1 14 CSARDPRTAYEQYF TGCAGTGCTAGAGATCCGAGGACCGCCTACGAGCAGTACTTC
TRBD1 TRBJ1-1 many TRBV6-5 16 CASSYSTGTVNTEAFF TGTGCCAGCAGTTATTCGACCGGGACAGTAAACACTGAAGCTTTCTTT